The 5 T cell receptor beta chains presented below share a single source sample, sequenced in a study of T cell responses to AZD1222 COVID-19 vaccine. TCRdb keeps only in-frame clones here, not all; method: immunoSEQ multiplex PCR. The profile covers about 110,000 clones, with roughly 90% appearing a single time and 8% to 9.5% taken by the ten largest. Source: peripheral blood, taken 28 days after the second AZD1222 dose. These receptor sequences come from an adult who received the AZD1222 COVID-19 vaccine.

The genes are TRBV4-2 and TRBJ2-5; 8 bases agree with TRBD2. The CDR3 is made up of 14 amino acids. J gave up 2 bases and V 4 bases, and 3 bases lay outside the gene matches. The germline V gene has CDR1 LGHNA and CDR2 YNFKEQ. CDR3 coding DNA: TGTGCCAGCAGCCTCTTAGCGGGGCAAGAGACCCAGTACTTC. It codes for CASSLLAGQETQYF.

V gene TRBV6-6 combines with J gene TRBJ1-4; the D gene is possibly TRBD1 (5 bases). Trimming removed 8 bases at V and 8 bases at J, with 15 bases between. CDR3 length: 13 residues. CDR1 MNHNY and CDR2 SVGAGI come from the germline V gene (reference sequence). This CDR3 is CASLGATREKLFF. The CDR3 DNA is TGTGCCAGCCTCGGGGCCACTCGCGAAAAACTGTTTTTT.

Of note for this clone: Additional DNA sequences in this sample encode the identical CDR3. The chain links TRBV7-3 to TRBJ2-7; D may correspond to TRBD1 or TRBD2 (5 bases each). This CDR3 has 13 residues. CDR1 SGHTA and CDR2 FQGTGA come from the germline V gene. Trimming pared 2 bases from V and 2 bases from J, leaving 7 bases between. The CDR3 sequence: CASSLGTAYEQYF. In DNA form, the CDR3 reads TGTGCCAGCAGCTTAGGGACGGCCTACGAGCAGTACTTC. Looking up the rest from reference TRBV7-3 and TRBJ2-7 gives the full variable domain: GAGVSQTPSNKVTEKGKYVELRCDPISGHTALYWYRQSLGQGPEFLIYFQGTGAADDSGLPNDRFFAVRPEGSVSTLKIQRTERGDSAVYLCASSLGTAYEQYFGPGTRLTVT.

This chain uses TRBV30 with TRBJ2-5; 12 nucleotides agree with TRBD2. The V gene end was trimmed by 2 bases and the J gene end by 5 bases; junction bases not matched to a gene: 6. Per germline, CDR1 GTSNPN and CDR2 SVGIG (reference sequence). The CDR3 totals 15 residues. In DNA form, the CDR3 reads TGTGCCTGGAGTACTAGCGGGGGGCCCTTGGAGACCCAGTACTTC. Protein sequence: CAWSTSGGPLETQYF. The full variable domain, completed using reference TRBV30 and TRBJ2-5, is SQTIHQWPATLVQPVGSPLSLECTVEGTSNPNLYWYRQAAGRGLQLLFYSVGIGQISSEVPQNLSASRPQDRQFILSSKKLLLSDSGFYLCAWSTSGGPLETQYFGPGTRLLVL.

The genes are TRBV14 and TRBJ2-1; 10 bases line up with TRBD2. The CDR3 has 17 amino acids. The V segment lost 5 bases and the J segment 7 bases; nucleotides outside the gene matches: 14. Germline-derived CDR1 and CDR2 are SGHDN and FVKESK. CDR3 amino acids: CASSILGLAMGTNEQFF. In DNA, the CDR3 is TGTGCCAGCAGCATCCTGGGACTAGCGATGGGTACTAATGAGCAGTTCTTC.